This TCR beta chain is drawn from a study of CD8+ T cells in alopecia areata. Study conclusions and caveats: Persistence of many expanded lesional clones was seen in scalp and blood during tofacitinib.

Concerning this clone: Its antigen is unknown.

CDR3 size: 12 residues. The V segment lost 6 bases and the J segment 3 bases; nucleotides outside the gene matches: 1. In germline, CDR1 is WSHSY, CDR2 SAAADI. Extraction of RNA preceded its reverse transcription into cDNA, which served as the sequencing template. The assay was immunoSEQ multiplex PCR, and TCRdb's table has in-frame clones only and misses some. The data contain over 150,000 clones, less than 70% of them singletons. Treatment noted: oral pan-JAK inhibitor, 5-10 mg twice daily. The chain combines TRBV10-2 with TRBJ2-7; TRBD1 aligns across 8 bases. The sequences come from CD4+ T cells sorted from blood, collected at week 24, from a patient treated with tofacitinib. This TCR came from a human donor with alopecia areata. CDR3 sequence reads: CASRQGDYEQYF. The CDR3 nucleotides are TGCGCCAGCAGACAGGGGGACTACGAGCAGTACTTC.